Within the sample, the clone carrying this TCR beta chain is medium-sized. Its antigen remains unidentified. Among the patients, none had received any treatment before thyroid surgery. Methods used by the authors: In papillary thyroid cancer, a distant-metastasis classifier was built using CDR3 differences across clinicopathological groups. TCRdb re-called clones from the PCR reads using MiXCR. The V and J calls were determined by TCRdb, not by the authors. The profile shows 11,000 to 15,000 clones, 25% to 30% of them singletons. The entry originates in a study of metastatic and nonmetastatic thyroid tumors. Study context: For malignant and benign thyroid patients, tumor or nodule tissue and blood were the sources whose repertoires were compared.

Findings and caveats of the study: For both blood and tumor, malignant thyroid tumors reportedly showed significantly higher TCR beta diversity than benign nodules did.

There are 13 residues in the CDR3. Germline-derived CDR1 and CDR2 are MNHEY and SMNVEV (reference sequence). Trimming left V 8 bases short and J 2 bases short, with 12 bases between. The TCR sequence derives from a female donor with papillary thyroid cancer or a benign thyroid nodule (not recorded which). Some clones in this sample may be carry-over from other donors' samples. Sequencing was carried out using tumor tissue. This sequence joins TRBV27 and TRBJ1-1; D call uncertain. The CDR3 DNA follows: TGTGCCAGCCGAATGTGGATTAACACTGAAGCTTTCTTT. Its translation is CASRMWINTEAFF.